The 2 T cell receptor beta chains reported below all come from one sample, sequenced in a study of technical replicates of blood from a handful of donors. Libraries were prepared by immunoSEQ multiplex PCR; TCRdb keeps only in-frame clonotypes and omits some of them. This sample yields 78,000 or so clones, of which approximately 89% are seen a single time; roughly 0.41% belongs to the top ten. Source material: T cells isolated from PBMCs. The source is a human donor in good health.

This clone showed up just a few times. The gene calls are TRBV30 and TRBJ1-1; 7 nucleotides agree with TRBD1. V was pared by 5 bases and J by 2 bases, with 2 bases of the junction left unmatched. CDR1 and CDR2 from the germline V gene are GTSNPN and SVGIG (reference sequence). The CDR3 runs 12 residues. Here the CDR3 reads CAWGDSNTEAFF. The CDR3 coding sequence is TGTGCCTGGGGGGACAGCAACACTGAAGCTTTCTTT.

This chain uses TRBV10-3 with TRBJ1-2; 7 bases align to TRBD1. V gave up 3 bases and J gave up 2 bases; unmatched junction bases: 18. Germline V gene data show CDR1 as ENHRY and CDR2 as SYGVKD. The CDR3 runs 19 residues. The CDR3 DNA follows: TGTGCCATCAGTGACCTGCAGGGGGTACTTCTTGATGAGAACTATGGCTACACCTTC. Its protein is CAISDLQGVLLDENYGYTF.